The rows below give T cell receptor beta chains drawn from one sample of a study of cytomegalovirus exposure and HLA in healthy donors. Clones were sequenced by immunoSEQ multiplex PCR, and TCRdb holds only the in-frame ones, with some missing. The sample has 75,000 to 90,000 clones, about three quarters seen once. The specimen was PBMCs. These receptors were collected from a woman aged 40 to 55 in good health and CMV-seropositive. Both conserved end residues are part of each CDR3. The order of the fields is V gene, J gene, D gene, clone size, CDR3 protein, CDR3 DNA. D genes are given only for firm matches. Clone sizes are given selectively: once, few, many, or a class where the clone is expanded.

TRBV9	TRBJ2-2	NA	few	CASSVISGTGELFF	TGTGCCAGCAGCGTAATCAGCGGCACCGGGGAGCTGTTTTTT
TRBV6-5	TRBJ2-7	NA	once	CASRGYFSSYEQYF	TGTGCCAGTAGGGGGTATTTCAGTTCCTACGAGCAGTACTTC
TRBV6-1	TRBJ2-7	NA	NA	CASSRGSICGQYF	TGTGCCAGCAGCCGAGGGTCTATTTGCGGGCAGTACTTC
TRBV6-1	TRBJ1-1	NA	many	CASSLQAVNTEAFF	TGTGCCAGCAGCCTACAGGCGGTGAACACTGAAGCTTTCTTT
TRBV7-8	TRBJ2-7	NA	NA	CASSPTGAYEQYF	TGTGCCAGCAGCCCGACAGGAGCCTACGAGCAGTACTTC
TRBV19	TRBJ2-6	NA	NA	CASSNQGITGANVLTF	TGTGCCAGTAGTAACCAGGGAATCACTGGGGCCAACGTCCTGACTTTC
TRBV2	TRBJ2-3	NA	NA	CASGNRILTDTQYF	TGTGCCAGCGGTAACAGGATATTAACAGATACGCAGTATTTT
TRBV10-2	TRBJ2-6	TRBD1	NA	CASRLDRGAPGANVLTF	TGCGCCAGCAGATTGGACAGGGGAGCACCTGGGGCCAACGTCCTGACTTTC
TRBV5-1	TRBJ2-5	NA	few	CASSFGSEGAQYF	TGCGCCAGCAGCTTCGGATCAGAAGGGGCCCAGTACTTC
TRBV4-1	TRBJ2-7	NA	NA	CASSPAGRLSYEQYF	TGCGCCAGCAGCCCCGCGGGACGCCTCTCCTACGAGCAGTACTTC
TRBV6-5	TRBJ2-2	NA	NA	CASSYGANTGELFF	TGTGCCAGCAGTTATGGAGCGAACACCGGGGAGCTGTTTTTT
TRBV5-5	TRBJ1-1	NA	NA	CASSLETAGEAFF	TGTGCCAGCAGCTTGGAGACAGCCGGAGAAGCTTTCTTT
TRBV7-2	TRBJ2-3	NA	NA	CASRPMSDTQYF	TGTGCCAGCAGACCAATGAGTGATACGCAGTATTTT
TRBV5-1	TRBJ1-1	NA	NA	CASSGTGFFTEAFF	TGCGCCAGCAGCGGAACAGGGTTCTTCACTGAAGCTTTCTTT
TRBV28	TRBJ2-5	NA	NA	CASSLNSGRQETQYF	TGTGCCAGCAGTCTTAACAGCGGGCGCCAAGAGACCCAGTACTTC
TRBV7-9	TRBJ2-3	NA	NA	CASTVLAGSDTQYF	TGTGCCAGCACCGTTTTGGCAGGGTCAGATACGCAGTATTTT
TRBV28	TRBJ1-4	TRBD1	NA	CASSTGQNNEKLFF	TGTGCCAGCAGCACGGGACAGAATAATGAAAAACTGTTTTTT
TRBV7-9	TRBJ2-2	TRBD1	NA	CSSSGNRDRGTNTGELFF	TGTTCCAGCAGCGGAAACCGGGACAGGGGGACGAACACCGGGGAGCTGTTTTTT
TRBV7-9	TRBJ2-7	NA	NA	CASSSVPSEQYF	TGTGCCAGCAGCTCAGTACCCAGCGAGCAGTACTTC
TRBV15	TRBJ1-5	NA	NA	CATSRESGLSNQPQHF	TGTGCCACCAGCAGAGAATCAGGACTAAGTAATCAGCCCCAGCATTTT
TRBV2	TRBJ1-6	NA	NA	CASSEGGGSPLHF	TGTGCCAGCAGTGAAGGTGGGGGCTCACCCCTCCACTTT
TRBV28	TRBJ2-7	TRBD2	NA	CASTGSGGASYEQYF	TGTGCCAGCACTGGTAGCGGGGGGGCCTCCTACGAGCAGTACTTC
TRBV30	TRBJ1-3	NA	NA	CAWSVRTVTFSGNTIYF	TGTGCCTGGAGTGTCAGGACAGTGACTTTCTCTGGAAACACCATATATTTT